The 29 T cell receptor beta chains below were found in one sample sequenced in a study of blood T cells in healthy people across ages. For the second PCR, which ran for about 7 to 11 cycles, a sample-barcoded 5' primer and a J-beta primer mix were used. TCRdb redid the calling of the 5' RACE reads with MiXCR, one entry per CDR3 protein. The data contain roughly 1 million distinct CDR3 sequences, about 23% of them singletons. These data also featured in a second study, about T cells of mothers and their children.

The sequenced material came from blood. The receptors shown here come from a girl aged 2-10 years in good health.

This chain links TRBV9 with TRBJ1-4; tentative D call: TRBD1 (6 bases). V dropped 0 bases and J dropped 5 bases, with 11 bases sitting between them. The CDR3 runs 15 residues. In germline, CDR1 is SGDLS, CDR2 YYNGEE. The CDR3: CASSVGGALNEKLFF. Here the CDR3 DNA reads TGTGCCAGCAGCGTAGGGGGGGCACTAAATGAAAAACTGTTTTTT. Based on the CDR3 plus reference TRBV9 and TRBJ1-4, the full variable domain is DSGVTQTPKHLITATGQRVTLRCSPRSGDLSVYWYQQSLDQGLQFLIQYYNGEERAKGNILERFSAQQFPDLHSELNLSSLELGDSALYFCASSVGGALNEKLFFGSGTQLSVL.

This clonotype was counted between two and nine times. The chain uses TRBV5-1 and TRBJ1-4; the D gene is possibly TRBD1 (6 bases). Germline V gene lookup returns CDR1 SGHRS and CDR2 YFSETQ. The CDR3 runs to 17 residues. V lost 3 bases and J lost 11, with 26 bases in between. The CDR3 nucleotides read TGCGCCAGCAGCTCGTCCCCCCCTGGGACAAGGCAATATAAACTGTTTTTT. It specifies CASSSSPPGTRQYKLFF.

The chain combines TRBV12-3 or TRBV12-4 with TRBJ1-6; D remains ambiguous. The CDR3 spans 16 residues. V shed 3 bases and J shed 3 bases, with 12 bases lying between them. The CDR3 nucleotides are TGTGCCAGCAGTTTTTCGAACAGCTTCTATAATTCACCCCTCCACTTT. Translated, it gives CASSFSNSFYNSPLHF.

This clonotype was counted only a few times. The chain carries TRBV20-1 and TRBJ2-1; 8 nucleotides line up with TRBD2. The V gene's germline CDR1 is DFQATT and CDR2 SNEGSKA (reference sequence). This CDR3 region has 12 residues. After removal of 6 bases from V and 9 bases from J, the junction contained 7 bases not matched to a gene. This CDR3 reads CSASFSGTEQFF. The CDR3 nucleotides read TGCAGTGCATCTTTTAGCGGGACTGAGCAGTTCTTC.

This clonotype was picked up a small number of times. The chain combines TRBV5-1 with TRBJ2-5; D is perhaps TRBD2 (5 bases). This CDR3 is built from 14 residues. The V end was cut by 1 base, the J end by 5 bases, with 12 bases between. Germline CDR1 reads SGHRS; CDR2 reads YFSETQ. The CDR3 here is CASSLHYGEETQYF. Here the CDR3 DNA reads TGCGCCAGCAGCTTGCATTACGGGGAGGAGACCCAGTACTTC.

The rearrangement uses TRBV14 and TRBJ2-7; D assignment may be TRBD1 or TRBD2 (7 bases each). The CDR3 contains 16 residues. Germline V gene lookup returns CDR1 SGHDN and CDR2 FVKESK. The germline V and J ends were trimmed by 0 bases and 2 bases, with 14 bases remaining between them. CDR3 residues: CASSQDQRGQPYEQYF. The CDR3 region has the DNA TGTGCCAGCAGCCAAGATCAGCGGGGACAGCCCTACGAGCAGTACTTC.

This chain connects TRBV10-3 to TRBJ2-4; the match to TRBD1 covers 9 bases. The ends lost 5 bases at V and 0 bases at J; junction bases unmatched: 20. Per germline, CDR1 ENHRY and CDR2 SYGVKD. The CDR3 has 21 amino acids. This CDR3 is CAISRMRTGDRGNIAKNIQYF. DNA of the CDR3: TGTGCCATCAGTCGAATGAGGACAGGGGATCGTGGGAACATAGCCAAAAACATTCAGTACTTC.

The V call is TRBV2, the J call TRBJ2-5; TRBD2 matches 8 bases. The CDR3 extends over 13 amino acids. CDR1 SNHLY and CDR2 FYNNEI come from the germline V gene. Trimming took 7 bases from V and 4 from J; bases not matched to a gene: 5. The CDR3 sequence: CASTLLAGETQYF. Written as DNA, the CDR3 is TGTGCCAGCACCCTGCTAGCGGGAGAGACCCAGTACTTC. The complete variable domain, with remaining parts taken from reference TRBV2 and TRBJ2-5, reads EPEVTQTPSHQVTQMGQEVILRCVPISNHLYFYWYRQILGQKVEFLVSFYNNEISEKSEIFDDQFSVERPDGSNFTLKIRSTKLEDSAMYFCASTLLAGETQYFGPGTRLLVL.

J is TRBJ1-1 and V is TRBV7-9, with D unclear. The V gene's germline CDR1 is SEHNR and CDR2 FQNEAQ (reference sequence). The CDR3 totals 15 residues. V dropped 5 bases and J dropped 0 bases, with 13 bases sitting between them. The CDR3 nucleotides are TGTGCCAGCAGCCCGGCCAGGATGATGAACACTGAAGCTTTCTTT. This sequence encodes CASSPARMMNTEAFF.

The rearrangement uses TRBV29-1 and TRBJ1-1; TRBD1 might be the D (5 bases). The germline gives CDR1 SQVTM, CDR2 ANQGSEA. The CDR3 length is 12 residues. V lost 7 bases and J 5 bases, leaving 14 bases between the germline ends. Here the CDR3 reads CSATGGETEAFF. The DNA of the CDR3 is TGCAGCGCTACCGGGGGAGAGACTGAAGCTTTCTTT.

There are a few counts of this clonotype. The CDR3 sequence: CATSDLFGTVANTQYF. The CDR3 DNA reads TGTGCCACCAGTGATCTTTTCGGGACAGTAGCTAATACGCAGTATTTT. The chain recombines TRBV24-1 with TRBJ2-3, with TRBD1 identical over 7 bases. This CDR3 is 16 amino acids long. V was pared by 3 bases and J by 7 bases, with 12 bases of the junction left unmatched. Germline V gene data show CDR1 as KGHDR and CDR2 as SFDVKD.

The rearrangement uses TRBV6-4 and TRBJ2-3, with TRBD2 identical over 7 bases. This CDR3 has 15 residues. The V gene end was trimmed by 6 bases and the J gene end by 5 bases; junction bases not matched to a gene: 11. In germline, CDR1 is MRHNA, CDR2 SNTAGT. The DNA of the CDR3 is TGTGCCAGCAGCCGGACTAGAGGGAGAGAAGATACGCAGTATTTT. Amino acid sequence: CASSRTRGREDTQYF.

The CDR3 sequence is CASSWRGGAETGELFF. The CDR3 DNA is TGTGCCAGCAGCTGGCGCGGGGGGGCGGAAACCGGGGAGCTGTTTTTT. The rearrangement uses TRBV4-2 and TRBJ2-2, with 9 nucleotides matching TRBD2. The trim removed 5 bases at V and 5 bases at J, leaving 9 bases unmatched. Germline CDR1 and CDR2: LGHNA and YNFKEQ. CDR3 size: 16 residues.

The CDR3 DNA reads TGTGCCAGCAGTTACGGGGGCCCGAACTATGGCTACACCTTC. Its protein product is CASSYGGPNYGYTF. This chain uses TRBV6-5 with TRBJ1-2; the D gene is possibly TRBD1 (6 bases). The CDR3 spans 14 residues. Trimming removed 2 bases at V and 2 bases at J, with 9 bases between. The V gene's germline CDR1 is MNHEY and CDR2 SVGAGI.

This chain links TRBV7-8 with TRBJ1-4; D is possibly TRBD1 (6 bases). The CDR3 sequence is 14 residues long. Trimming removed 6 bases from V and 8 bases from J, with 16 bases in between. Per the germline V gene, CDR1 is SGHVS and CDR2 is FQNEAQ. This CDR3 is CASSPITGREKLFF. CDR3 coding DNA: TGTGCCAGCAGTCCTATTACAGGGCGGGAAAAACTGTTTTTT.

This clonotype was counted a few times. A far bigger clonotype differs at one base, so this is likely a read error. The rearrangement joins TRBV7-8 to TRBJ1-1, with TRBD1 as a possible D gene (6 bases). From germline, CDR1 is SGHVS and CDR2 FQNEAQ. The CDR3 consists of 13 residues. Here the CDR3 reads CAGSLGGNTEAFF. The CDR3 DNA is TGTGCCGGCAGCTTAGGGGGGAACACTGAAGCTTTCTTT.

In DNA, the CDR3 is TGTGCCAGCAGCCCTCAGGGGGCTGGTCGGCCCCAGCATTTT. Amino acids: CASSPQGAGRPQHF. V gene TRBV7-2 combines with J gene TRBJ1-5, with 8 bases lining up with TRBD1. J gave up 9 bases and V 5 bases, and 9 bases lay outside the gene matches. The CDR3 is 14 amino acids. CDR1 is SGHTA and CDR2 is FQGNSA in the germline V gene.

This chain joins TRBV7-3 and TRBJ2-1; tentatively, D is TRBD2 (7 bases). Germline CDR1 SGHTA, CDR2 FQGTGA. This CDR3 comprises 16 residues. Trimming took off 5 bases at V and 4 bases at J, with 18 bases between the two ends. CDR3 nucleotide sequence: TGTGCCAGCAGCCTGGGGGGTCGGGGGGCTTACAATGAGCAGTTCTTC. Residues: CASSLGGRGAYNEQFF.

The J gene is TRBJ2-1, the V gene TRBV20-1; D possibly corresponds to TRBD2 (6 bases). CDR1 is DFQATT and CDR2 is SNEGSKA in the germline V gene (reference sequence). Between the trimmed V and J ends, which lost 0 bases and 1 base, there was a span of 19 bases. The CDR3 spans 18 residues. CDR3 nucleotides: TGCAGTGCTAGAGATCTTCGGGGAGGCCAGATTTCCTACAATGAGCAGTTCTTC. Its translation: CSARDLRGGQISYNEQFF.

Regarding this clonotype: The junction departs from the called germline gene at one end, perhaps through a read error. The chain joins TRBV7-2 to TRBJ2-5; 8 nucleotides match TRBD1. The germline V gene has CDR1 SGHTA and CDR2 FQGNSA. The CDR3 spans 15 residues. DNA of the CDR3: TGTGCCAGCAGCTCCTGGACAGGGAACTACAATGAGCAGCTCTTC. Translation gives CASSSWTGNYNEQLF.

This clonotype was seen more than once but under ten times. This chain connects TRBV10-3 to TRBJ2-5; perhaps TRBD2 as D (6 bases). With the DNA end fitting TRBJ2-1 better, the J assignment may be wrong. Germline CDR1 is ENHRY and CDR2 is SYGVKD. The CDR3 sequence is 14 residues long. Here the CDR3 reads CAIRERTSHNEQFF. CDR3 bases: TGTGCCATCAGAGAAAGAACTAGCCACAATGAGCAGTTCTTC.

The rearrangement joins TRBV28 to TRBJ1-4; D is unresolved. The CDR3 spans 16 residues. Trimming took off 5 bases at V and 4 bases at J, with 17 bases between the two ends. The germline gives CDR1 MDHEN, CDR2 SYDVKM. CDR3 region: CASSPTRPPNNEKLFF. The CDR3 DNA sequence: TGTGCCAGCAGTCCCACTAGACCTCCAAATAATGAAAAACTGTTTTTT. Combining the CDR3 with reference TRBV28 and TRBJ1-4 gives the whole variable domain DVKVTQSSRYLVKRTGEKVFLECVQDMDHENMFWYRQDPGLGLRLIYFSYDVKMKEKGDIPEGYSVSREKKERFSLILESASTNQTSMYLCASSPTRPPNNEKLFFGSGTQLSVL.

This clonotype turned up a few times. The V call is TRBV10-3, the J call TRBJ2-3, with D hard to call. CDR3 size: 13 residues. Germline CDR1 ENHRY, CDR2 SYGVKD. V lost 8 bases and J lost 0, with 9 bases in between. DNA for the CDR3: TGTGCCATCGGCAGTCCTAGCACAGATACGCAGTATTTT. This gives the protein CAIGSPSTDTQYF.

To note about this clonotype: Sequence at one end of the junction differs from germline and may be a read error. DNA for the CDR3: TGTGCCAGCAGACCCTCACCTAGCTGGGAGTTAGAGTTCTTC. Amino acid sequence: CASRPSPSWELEFF. The rearrangement joins TRBV6-5 to TRBJ2-5; the D gene is possibly TRBD2 (5 bases). This CDR3 has 14 amino acids. CDR1 and CDR2 from the germline V gene are MNHEY and SVGAGI.

Ten or more counts support this clonotype. The genes are TRBV4-1 and TRBJ2-1; D assignment may be TRBD1 or TRBD2 (6 bases each). Trimming left V 2 bases short and J 8 bases short, with 19 bases between. CDR3 length: 16 amino acids. Germline V gene data show CDR1 as MGHRA and CDR2 as YSYEKL. Written as DNA, the CDR3 is TGCGCCAGCAGCCAACCCGGACAAGGGGGAGGCGATGAGCAGTTCTTC. Protein: CASSQPGQGGGDEQFF.

Of note for this clonotype: One end of the junction varies from germline; a read error may be responsible. The genes are TRBV2 and TRBJ2-1; 10 bases align to TRBD2. CDR3 length: 17 amino acids. CDR1 and CDR2 (germline): SNHLY, FYNNEI. DNA of the CDR3: TGTGCCGGCAGTGGGTCCTATGAGCGGGAGGGCCTCTATGAGCAGTTCTTC. Protein product: CAGSGSYEREGLYEQFF.

The V and J genes are TRBV5-1 and TRBJ1-2; 7 bases are shared with TRBD1. Germline CDR1 reads SGHRS; CDR2 reads YFSETQ. J gave up 8 bases and V 4 bases, and 11 bases lay outside the gene matches. This CDR3 region has 14 residues. In DNA, the CDR3 is TGCGCCAGCAGCGGGGACGGGACAGCATGGGGCTACACCTTC. This encodes CASSGDGTAWGYTF. The variable domain in full, with the rest retrieved from reference TRBV5-1 and TRBJ1-2, is KAGVTQTPRYLIKTRGQQVTLSCSPISGHRSVSWYQQTPGQGLQFLFEYFSETQRNKGNFPGRFSGRQFSNSRSEMNVSTLELGDSALYLCASSGDGTAWGYTFGSGTRLTVV.

V gene TRBV10-3 combines with J gene TRBJ2-5; TRBD1 is a possible D gene (6 bases). Trimming took off 0 bases at V and 4 bases at J, with 9 bases between the two ends. The CDR3 consists of 14 residues. Germline lookup yields CDR1 ENHRY and CDR2 SYGVKD. The DNA for the CDR3 is TGTGCCATCAGTGAGTCGGGCAGGGGAGAGACCCAGTACTTC. Protein sequence: CAISESGRGETQYF.

This clonotype was detected only a few times. At one end the junction does not follow the germline gene, possibly because of a read error. This rearrangement joins TRBV7-7 to TRBJ2-1; TRBD1 is a possible D gene (6 bases). This CDR3 is built from 15 residues. Germline V gene data show CDR1 as SSHAT and CDR2 as FNYEAQ (reference sequence). DNA of the CDR3: TGTGCTAGCAGCTTAAGTCAGGGGCGGAAGGGTGAGCAGTTCTTC. Protein: CASSLSQGRKGEQFF. Full variable domain (rest looked up from reference TRBV7-7 and TRBJ2-1): GAGVSQSPRYKVTKRGQDVTLRCDPISSHATLYWYQQALGQGPEFLTYFNYEAQPDKSGLPSDRFSAERPEGSISTLTIQRTEQRDSAMYRCASSLSQGRKGEQFFGPGTRLTVL.